A selection of T cell receptor beta chains follows, all from one sample in a study of blood T cell repertoires in COVID-19. TCRdb's table, derived via immunoSEQ multiplex PCR, lists solely in-frame clones and lacks some. The table has around 24,000 clones, almost 90% seen once. The sample was peripheral blood. The receptor set was obtained from a human donor in a cohort sampled during active COVID-19. Each CDR3 is given with its conserved first and last residue. The D gene is left open where the match is weak. Only some rows state a clone size, as once, few, many or a class for expanded clones.

NA	TRBV3-1/TRBV3-2	NA	TRBJ1-1	TGTGCCAGCAGCCAAGGTCGCAGGGGCACTGAAGCTTTCTTT	CASSQGRRGTEAFF
TRBD2	TRBV19	NA	TRBJ2-1	TGTGCCAGTAGTAAGGCGGGAGGGCCCCCATACAATGAGCAGTTCTTC	CASSKAGGPPYNEQFF
TRBD1	TRBV28	NA	TRBJ2-3	TGTGCCAGCAGTGGGACAGGGGTGGGTGATACGCAGTATTTT	CASSGTGVGDTQYF
NA	TRBV9	once	TRBJ2-3	TGTGCCAGCAGCGTAGGAGCGGCCAGTACGCAGTATTTT	CASSVGAASTQYF
NA	TRBV2	NA	TRBJ1-2	TGTGCCAGCAACCGTCGCGGGGGATATGGCTACACCTTC	CASNRRGGYGYTF
NA	TRBV11-2	NA	TRBJ2-2	TGTGCCAGCAGCTTCCACTACACCGGGGAGCTGTTTTTT	CASSFHYTGELFF
NA	TRBV27	once	TRBJ2-1	TGTGCCAGCAGTTTATCGCGACTAGGCTTTGAGCAGTTCTTC	CASSLSRLGFEQFF
NA	TRBV6-2/TRBV6-3	NA	TRBJ1-2	TGTGCCAGCAGTTACTCTGGCAGGGATTCTTCTAACTATGGCTACACCTTC	CASSYSGRDSSNYGYTF
TRBD1	TRBV5-4	NA	TRBJ2-7	TGTGCCAGCAGCTACTGGGACAGGGGCAACGAGCAGTACTTC	CASSYWDRGNEQYF
TRBD1	TRBV5-1	NA	TRBJ2-7	TGCGCCAGCAGTCGCTCGGGACAGGGGACCTACGAGCAGTACTTC	CASSRSGQGTYEQYF
NA	TRBV3-1/TRBV3-2	NA	TRBJ1-3	TGTGCCAGCAGCCTATACCCCGGGACATCTGGAAACACCATATATTTT	CASSLYPGTSGNTIYF
TRBD1	TRBV11-2	NA	TRBJ1-5	TGTGCCAGCAGCTGGGACAGCAATAGCAATCAGCCCCAGCATTTT	CASSWDSNSNQPQHF
NA	TRBV7-8	NA	TRBJ1-4	TGTGCCAGCAGCCTGGGAGGATGGGGTAATGAAAAACTGTTTTTT	CASSLGGWGNEKLFF
TRBD1	TRBV18	NA	TRBJ2-1	TGTGCCAGCTCCTACTCACAGGGGTACAATGAGCAGTTCTTC	CASSYSQGYNEQFF
TRBD2	TRBV5-4	NA	TRBJ2-3	TGTGCCAGCAGCTCCCCCCGTGGCGGGGGGGCCTCAGATACGCAGTATTTT	CASSSPRGGGASDTQYF
TRBD2	TRBV29-1	NA	TRBJ2-1	TGCAGCGCTCTAGGACTAGCCATTGGCAATGAGCAGTTCTTC	CSALGLAIGNEQFF
TRBD2	TRBV6-5	once	TRBJ2-1	TGTGCCAGCAGTTCACGACTAGCGGGGGAAGGGGCGGCCCAGTTCTTC	CASSSRLAGEGAAQFF
TRBD1	TRBV18	few	TRBJ2-1	TGTGCCAACCGACAGGGATCCTACAATGAGCAGTTCTTC	CANRQGSYNEQFF
TRBD1	TRBV20-1	NA	TRBJ1-1	TGCAGTGCCATGGACAGGTTTGAAGCTTTCTTT	CSAMDRFEAFF
TRBD1	TRBV7-8	NA	TRBJ1-3	TGTGCCAGCAGCTCCAGACAGGGACTCTCTGGAAACACCATATATTTT	CASSSRQGLSGNTIYF
TRBD2	TRBV5-1	NA	TRBJ2-1	TGCGCCAGCAGCCGGGGAACGGGACTAGCGGGGGACAATGAGCAGTTCTTC	CASSRGTGLAGDNEQFF
TRBD2	TRBV5-4	once	TRBJ2-1	TGTGCCAGCAGCTTGCGGATACTAGCGGGAGGGCCCGGGGCTTACAATGAGCAGTTCTTC	CASSLRILAGGPGAYNEQFF
TRBD1	TRBV20-1	NA	TRBJ2-5	TGCAGTGCTATTGAGGGGGCATTCGTAGAGACCCAGTACTTC	CSAIEGAFVETQYF
NA	TRBV3-1/TRBV3-2	NA	TRBJ2-1	TGTGCCAGCAGCCAAGGACCAACTAGCAATGAGCAGTTCTTC	CASSQGPTSNEQFF